This is a list of T cell receptor beta chains from one sample in a study of blood T cell dynamics during melanoma immunotherapy. The assay was immunoSEQ multiplex PCR, and TCRdb's table has in-frame clones only and misses some. The table has some 13,000 clones, approximately 90% seen once. The starting material was effector memory CD8+ T cells from blood, obtained from a patient treated with checkpoint blockade. These receptors came from a human donor with melanoma. Both conserved end residues are part of each CDR3. The D gene is left open where the match is weak. Clone size is not always given. Where it is, it says once, few, many or a class for expanded clones.

- | TRBJ2-5 | - | TRBV19 | CASSIGQGPSSDQYF | TGTGCCAGTAGTATAGGGCAGGGTCCGAGTTCGGACCAGTACTTC
- | TRBJ2-7 | - | TRBV29-1 | CSVEGPIGEQYF | TGCAGCGTTGAAGGGCCGATCGGTGAGCAGTACTTC
TRBD1 | TRBJ1-1 | - | TRBV19 | CASRPLPGGDTEAFF | TGTGCCAGTAGGCCTCTTCCAGGGGGAGACACTGAAGCTTTCTTT
- | TRBJ2-7 | - | TRBV6-1 | CASSEARVERTYEQYF | TGTGCCAGCAGTGAAGCTAGGGTAGAAAGAACCTACGAGCAGTACTTC
- | TRBJ2-2 | - | TRBV7-9 | CASSLKGQNTGELFF | TGTGCCAGCAGCTTAAAGGGACAAAACACCGGGGAGCTGTTTTTT
TRBD2 | TRBJ2-7 | - | TRBV7-7 | CASSRGGLDFYEQYF | TGTGCTAGCAGCCGGGGGGGACTAGACTTCTACGAGCAGTACTTC
- | TRBJ1-1 | - | TRBV9 | CASSLNSGGDTEAFF | TGTGCTAGCAGCCTTAACAGCGGTGGAGACACTGAAGCTTTCTTT
TRBD2 | TRBJ2-7 | - | TRBV5-4 | CASSPGTGGSYEQYF | TGTGCCAGCAGCCCCGGGACGGGAGGGTCCTACGAGCAGTACTTC
- | TRBJ2-7 | - | TRBV7-9 | CASSAWDFYEQYF | TGTGCCAGCAGCGCCTGGGACTTCTACGAGCAGTACTTC
- | TRBJ1-5 | few | TRBV6-1 | CATKWGVEPQHF | TGTGCCACCAAGTGGGGCGTGGAGCCCCAGCATTTT
- | TRBJ2-7 | - | TRBV6-5 | CASSEYSYEQYF | TGTGCCAGCAGTGAATACAGCTACGAGCAGTACTTC
- | TRBJ2-5 | - | TRBV28 | CASLLGGAMQETQYF | TGTGCCAGCCTCCTAGGAGGGGCCATGCAGGAGACCCAGTACTTC
- | TRBJ2-2 | - | TRBV27 | CASLRWNTGELFF | TGTGCCAGCCTTAGATGGAACACCGGGGAGCTGTTTTTT
TRBD2 | TRBJ2-1 | - | TRBV28 | CASSLSASGHNEQFF | TGTGCCAGCAGTTTATCTGCTAGCGGGCACAATGAGCAGTTCTTC
- | TRBJ2-7 | - | TRBV29-1 | CSVRRGAYEQYF | TGCAGCGTTAGGCGGGGAGCCTACGAGCAGTACTTC
TRBD1 | TRBJ1-1 | - | TRBV14 | CASSQGVTGHGTEAFF | TGTGCCAGCAGCCAAGGTGTGACAGGGCATGGAACTGAAGCTTTCTTT
- | TRBJ1-5 | - | TRBV6-6 | CATSLGGTEQPQHF | TGTGCCACCTCACTTGGGGGAACGGAACAGCCCCAGCATTTT